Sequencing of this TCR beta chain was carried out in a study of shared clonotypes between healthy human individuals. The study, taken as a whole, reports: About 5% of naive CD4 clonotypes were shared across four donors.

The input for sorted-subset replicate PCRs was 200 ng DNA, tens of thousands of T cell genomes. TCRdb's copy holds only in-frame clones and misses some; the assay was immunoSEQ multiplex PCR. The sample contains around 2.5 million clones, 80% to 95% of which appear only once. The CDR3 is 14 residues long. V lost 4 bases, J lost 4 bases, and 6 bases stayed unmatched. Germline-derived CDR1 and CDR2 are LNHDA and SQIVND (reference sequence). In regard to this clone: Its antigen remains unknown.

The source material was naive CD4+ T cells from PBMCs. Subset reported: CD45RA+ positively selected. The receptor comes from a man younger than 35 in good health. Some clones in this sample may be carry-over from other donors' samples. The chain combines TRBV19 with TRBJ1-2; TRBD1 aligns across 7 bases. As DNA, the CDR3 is TGTGCCAGTAGTACCGAGGGACAGATCTATGGCTACACCTTC. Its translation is CASSTEGQIYGYTF.